These T cell receptor beta chains were read from a single sample in a study of immune cell composition in non-small cell lung cancer. Some clones are missing from TCRdb's copy, which holds only in-frame ones; the method was immunoSEQ multiplex PCR. This sample carries approximately 11,000 clones, over 55% of them seen once, and the ten largest clones take over 15%. Sequenced material: lung tumor tissue. These receptors came from a human donor with non-small cell lung cancer. CDR3s include the opening cysteine and the closing phenylalanine or tryptophan. Each record gives: D gene, V gene, clone size, J gene, CDR3 protein, CDR3 DNA. A D gene is named only where the DNA matches it firmly. The size entry is marked missing in some rows and otherwise reads once, few, many or a size class.

TRBD1,TRBV29-1,-,TRBJ2-5,CSAKDRGRETQYF,TGCAGCGCAAAGGACAGGGGGCGTGAGACCCAGTACTTC
-,TRBV9,-,TRBJ1-1,CASSPNPRQTAEAFF,TGTGCCAGCAGCCCGAACCCTAGACAGACAGCAGAAGCTTTCTTT
TRBD1,TRBV5-1,-,TRBJ2-2,CASSVQGALTGELFF,TGCGCCAGCAGCGTACAGGGGGCGCTTACCGGGGAGCTGTTTTTT
-,TRBV6-6,-,TRBJ1-4,CASSYLLGGISEKLFF,TGTGCCAGCAGTTACCTTTTGGGGGGAATCAGCGAAAAACTGTTTTTT
-,TRBV10-1,-,TRBJ2-1,CASSDARDHYNEQFF,TGCGCCAGCAGTGACGCGCGGGATCACTACAATGAGCAGTTCTTC
TRBD1,TRBV28,once,TRBJ1-2,CATHSRDRVPLGYTF,TGTGCCACCCACTCCCGGGACAGGGTTCCCCTAGGCTACACCTTC
-,TRBV7-7,-,TRBJ2-7,CASSFGTSNEQYF,TGTGCTAGCAGCTTCGGGACATCGAACGAGCAGTACTTC
-,TRBV15,medium-sized,TRBJ1-3,CATSRDHSRGTGNTIYF,TGTGCCACCAGCAGAGATCACTCCCGGGGGACTGGAAACACCATATATTTT
-,TRBV5-4,-,TRBJ2-3,CASSLFGDSTDTQYF,TGTGCCAGCAGCTTGTTCGGGGATAGCACAGATACGCAGTATTTT
-,TRBV28,few,TRBJ1-5,CASSLWALNQPQHF,TGTGCCAGCAGTTTATGGGCCCTCAATCAGCCCCAGCATTTT
-,TRBV6-5,-,TRBJ1-1,CASQRAFDTEAFF,TGTGCCAGCCAGCGGGCTTTCGACACTGAAGCTTTCTTT
TRBD1,TRBV5-4,once,TRBJ1-2,CASSSPGQGNYGYTF,TGTGCCAGCAGCTCTCCGGGACAGGGGAACTATGGCTACACCTTC
TRBD2,TRBV15,-,TRBJ2-3,CATLSTRSGMVDTQYF,TGTGCCACCTTATCTACAAGAAGCGGGATGGTAGATACGCAGTATTTT
-,TRBV14,once,TRBJ2-7,CASSQARSYEQYF,TGTGCCAGCAGCCAAGCTAGGTCCTACGAGCAGTACTTC
-,TRBV5-1,once,TRBJ2-5,CASSFDSGQETQYF,TGCGCCAGCAGCTTCGATAGCGGCCAAGAGACCCAGTACTTC
-,TRBV6-6,-,TRBJ2-7,CASSYRDSYEQYF,TGTGCCAGCAGTTACCGGGACTCCTACGAGCAGTACTTC
TRBD1,TRBV27,few,TRBJ2-1,CASSTRTGTGYNEQFF,TGTGCCAGCAGTACCAGAACCGGGACAGGGTACAATGAGCAGTTCTTC
-,TRBV5-4,-,TRBJ2-1,CASSLSRDTSYNEQFF,TGTGCCAGCAGCTTGTCTCGGGACACCTCCTACAATGAGCAGTTCTTC
-,TRBV5-6,-,TRBJ2-5,CASSLTGKVDLGETQYF,TGTGCCAGCAGCCTCACAGGGAAGGTCGACCTGGGAGAGACCCAGTACTTC
TRBD1,TRBV5-1,-,TRBJ2-4,CASSWGTGAGIQYF,TGCGCCAGCAGCTGGGGGACAGGGGCCGGCATTCAGTACTTC
-,TRBV28,-,TRBJ1-3,CASRENRNTIYF,TGTGCCAGCCGGGAAAACCGAAACACCATATATTTT
TRBD2,TRBV9,few,TRBJ2-1,CASSGLAVPYNEQFF,TGTGCCAGCAGCGGTCTAGCGGTCCCCTACAATGAGCAGTTCTTC
TRBD1,TRBV6-5,-,TRBJ2-5,CASTGTEETQYF,TGTGCCAGCACCGGGACAGAAGAGACCCAGTACTTC
TRBD1,TRBV9,-,TRBJ2-1,CASSVGGQEYNEQFF,TGTGCCAGCAGCGTAGGGGGACAGGAATACAATGAGCAGTTCTTC
-,TRBV28,-,TRBJ1-5,CASKRGGFGNQPQHF,TGTGCCAGCAAGAGAGGCGGTTTTGGCAATCAGCCCCAGCATTTT
TRBD1,TRBV6-6,-,TRBJ2-1,CASSLGTANNEQFF,TGTGCCAGCAGCCTCGGGACAGCCAACAATGAGCAGTTCTTC
TRBD1,TRBV9,-,TRBJ2-5,CASSPGQGIRETQYF,TGTGCCAGCAGTCCGGGACAGGGGATTCGGGAGACCCAGTACTTC
-,TRBV27,-,TRBJ2-3,CASSPRRASTDTQYF,TGTGCCAGCAGTCCACGGCGGGCTAGCACAGATACGCAGTATTTT
-,TRBV21-1,-,TRBJ2-2,CASSPQATGELFF,TGTGCCAGCAGCCCTCAAGCGACCGGGGAGCTGTTTTTT
TRBD2,TRBV15,-,TRBJ2-1,CATSRASGNSNEQFF,TGTGCCACCAGCAGGGCTAGCGGGAATTCGAATGAGCAGTTCTTC
TRBD1,TRBV4-3,once,TRBJ1-4,CASSQPGAVKGAKLFF,TGCGCCAGCAGCCAACCCGGGGCGGTGAAGGGGGCAAAACTGTTTTTT
-,TRBV6-6,-,TRBJ2-1,CASSPRRGDFQFF,TGTGCCAGCAGCCCCCGGAGAGGGGACTTCCAGTTCTTC
TRBD1,TRBV11-2,-,TRBJ2-3,CASKTGADTQYF,TGTGCCAGCAAGACAGGGGCAGATACGCAGTATTTT
TRBD2,TRBV5-4,-,TRBJ2-3,CASSLGLAGSTDTQYF,TGTGCCAGCAGCTTGGGACTAGCGGGGAGCACAGATACGCAGTATTTT
-,TRBV5-6,-,TRBJ1-1,CASSLPRQAEAFF,TGTGCCAGCAGCTTGCCCCGACAGGCTGAAGCTTTCTTT
-,TRBV28,-,TRBJ1-2,CASSLRVYGYTF,TGTGCCAGCAGTCTTCGCGTTTATGGCTACACCTTC
TRBD2,TRBV18,-,TRBJ2-2,CASSPANSGTGGELFF,TGTGCCAGCTCACCAGCTAATAGCGGGACTGGCGGGGAGCTGTTTTTT
-,TRBV28,few,TRBJ1-2,CASRPPTVNYGYTF,TGTGCCAGCAGACCACCGACAGTTAACTATGGCTACACCTTC
TRBD1,TRBV7-2,-,TRBJ2-1,CASSQPTGQGARGEQFF,TGTGCCAGCAGCCAACCCACCGGACAGGGGGCGCGAGGTGAGCAGTTCTTC
TRBD1,TRBV5-1,-,TRBJ2-2,CASSLRTGGDTGELFF,TGCGCCAGCAGCCTCCGGACAGGGGGGGACACCGGGGAGCTGTTTTTT
-,TRBV9,-,TRBJ1-4,CASAQTGTTNEKLFF,TGTGCCAGCGCACAAACCGGGACAACTAATGAAAAACTGTTTTTT
TRBD1,TRBV5-1,-,TRBJ2-7,CASSRTGVYEQYF,TGCGCCAGCAGCCGGACAGGGGTTTACGAGCAGTACTTC
TRBD1,TRBV18,-,TRBJ2-2,CASSTRQGVGGELFF,TGTGCCAGCTCAACACGACAGGGGGTCGGCGGGGAGCTGTTTTTT
TRBD2,TRBV9,medium-sized,TRBJ2-2,CASSVASGLANTGELFF,TGTGCCAGCAGCGTGGCTAGCGGGCTCGCGAACACCGGGGAGCTGTTTTTT
-,TRBV6-6,-,TRBJ1-3,CASSYNTGSGNTIYF,TGTGCCAGCAGTTACAATACAGGCTCTGGAAACACCATATATTTT
-,TRBV6-5,large,TRBJ2-7,CASSLQGGSRTEQYF,TGTGCCAGCAGCCTTCAGGGCGGCAGTAGAACCGAGCAGTACTTC
TRBD2,TRBV5-5,-,TRBJ2-1,CASSLDSRTSGIVEQFF,TGTGCCAGCAGCTTGGATTCCCGGACTAGCGGTATTGTTGAGCAGTTCTTC
TRBD2,TRBV5-1,-,TRBJ2-3,CASRLAGAGGNTDTQYF,TGCGCCAGCAGACTAGCGGGAGCCGGCGGGAACACAGATACGCAGTATTTT
-,TRBV29-1,-,TRBJ1-2,CSVDGVGPGLGYTF,TGCAGCGTTGATGGAGTCGGGCCAGGGCTAGGCTACACCTTC
-,TRBV7-8,-,TRBJ2-3,CASSFRTGYTDTQYF,TGTGCCAGCAGCTTCCGAACCGGGTACACAGATACGCAGTATTTT
TRBD1,TRBV7-6,-,TRBJ2-7,CASSLSADRVLEQYF,TGTGCCAGCAGCTTATCTGCGGACAGGGTACTGGAGCAGTACTTC
-,TRBV18,-,TRBJ2-3,CASSLTGRSTDTQYF,TGTGCCAGCTCACTGACAGGCCGAAGCACAGATACGCAGTATTTT
-,TRBV21-1,few,TRBJ2-2,CASSREDSVPGAGELFF,TGTGCCAGCAGCAGAGAAGATAGCGTTCCTGGGGCCGGGGAGCTGTTTTTT
TRBD2,TRBV28,-,TRBJ2-6,CASSSPGLAGANVLTF,TGTGCCAGCAGTTCTCCCGGACTAGCTGGGGCCAACGTCCTGACTTTC
-,TRBV30,once,TRBJ1-2,CAWREGTGEGYGYTF,TGTGCCTGGAGAGAAGGGACGGGAGAGGGCTATGGCTACACCTTC
-,TRBV4-3,-,TRBJ2-1,CASSRGAGNYNEQFF,TGCGCCAGCAGCCGAGGGGCGGGGAACTACAATGAGCAGTTCTTC
TRBD1,TRBV5-5,-,TRBJ2-2,CASSTRQGILPGELFF,TGTGCCAGCAGCACCCGACAGGGAATTCTCCCCGGGGAGCTGTTTTTT
TRBD2,TRBV11-2,once,TRBJ2-1,CASSFQPEAGWEQFF,TGTGCCAGCAGCTTTCAGCCTGAAGCGGGATGGGAGCAGTTCTTC
TRBD1,TRBV28,-,TRBJ2-7,CASSPLGTGALSQYF,TGTGCCAGCAGTCCCCTAGGGACAGGGGCTCTTTCCCAGTACTTC